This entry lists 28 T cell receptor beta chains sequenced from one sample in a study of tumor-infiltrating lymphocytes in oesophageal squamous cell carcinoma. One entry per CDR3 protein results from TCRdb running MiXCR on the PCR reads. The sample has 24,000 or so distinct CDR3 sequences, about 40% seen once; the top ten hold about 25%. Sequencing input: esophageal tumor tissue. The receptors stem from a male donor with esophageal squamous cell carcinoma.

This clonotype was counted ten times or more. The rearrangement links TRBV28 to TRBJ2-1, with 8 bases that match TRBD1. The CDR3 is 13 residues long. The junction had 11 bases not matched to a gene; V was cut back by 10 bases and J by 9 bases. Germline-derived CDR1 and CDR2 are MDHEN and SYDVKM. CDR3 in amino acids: CATVGQGAAEQFF. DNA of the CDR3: TGTGCCACCGTGGGGCAGGGGGCAGCTGAGCAGTTCTTC. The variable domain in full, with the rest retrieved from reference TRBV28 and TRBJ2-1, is DVKVTQSSRYLVKRTGEKVFLECVQDMDHENMFWYRQDPGLGLRLIYFSYDVKMKEKGDIPEGYSVSREKKERFSLILESASTNQTSMYLCATVGQGAAEQFFGPGTRLTVL.

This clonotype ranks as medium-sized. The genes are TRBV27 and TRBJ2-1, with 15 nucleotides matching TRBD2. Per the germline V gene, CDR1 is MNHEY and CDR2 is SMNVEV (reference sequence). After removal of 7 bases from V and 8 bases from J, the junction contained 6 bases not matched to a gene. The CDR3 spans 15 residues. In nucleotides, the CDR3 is TGTGCCAGCACCATAAGGACTAGCGGGAGGGATGAGCAGTTCTTC. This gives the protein CASTIRTSGRDEQFF.

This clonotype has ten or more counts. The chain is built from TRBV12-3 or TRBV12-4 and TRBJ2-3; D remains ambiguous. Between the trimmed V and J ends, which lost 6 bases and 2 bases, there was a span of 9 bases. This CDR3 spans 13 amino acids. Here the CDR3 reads CASSRIDTDTQYF. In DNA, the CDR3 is TGTGCCAGCAGCCGAATCGACACAGATACGCAGTATTTT.

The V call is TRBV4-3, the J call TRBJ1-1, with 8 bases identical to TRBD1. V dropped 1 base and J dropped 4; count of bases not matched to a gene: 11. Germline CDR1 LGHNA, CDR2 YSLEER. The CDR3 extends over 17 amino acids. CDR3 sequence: CASSQVGQGEGGTEAFF. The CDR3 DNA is TGCGCCAGCAGCCAAGTAGGACAGGGAGAGGGGGGCACTGAAGCTTTCTTT.

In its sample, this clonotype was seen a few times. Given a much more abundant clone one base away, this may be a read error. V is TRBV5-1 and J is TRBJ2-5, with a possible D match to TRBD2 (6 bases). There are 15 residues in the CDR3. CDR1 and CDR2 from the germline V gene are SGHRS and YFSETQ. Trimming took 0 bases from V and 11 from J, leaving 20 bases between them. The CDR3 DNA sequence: TGCGCCAGCAGCTTGGCCGGGCGGGGATACAATGAGCAGTACTTC. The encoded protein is CASSLAGRGYNEQYF. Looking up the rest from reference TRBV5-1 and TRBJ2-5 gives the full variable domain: KAGVTQTPRYLIKTRGQQVTLSCSPISGHRSVSWYQQTPGQGLQFLFEYFSETQRNKGNFPGRFSGRQFSNSRSEMNVSTLELGDSALYLCASSLAGRGYNEQYFGPGTRLLVL.

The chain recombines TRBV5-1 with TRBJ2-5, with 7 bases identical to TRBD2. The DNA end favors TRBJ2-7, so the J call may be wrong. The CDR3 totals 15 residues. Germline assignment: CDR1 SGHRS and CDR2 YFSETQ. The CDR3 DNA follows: TGCGCCAGCAGCTTCGGCGGGAGCGGCCACTACGAGCAGTACTTC. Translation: CASSFGGSGHYEQYF.

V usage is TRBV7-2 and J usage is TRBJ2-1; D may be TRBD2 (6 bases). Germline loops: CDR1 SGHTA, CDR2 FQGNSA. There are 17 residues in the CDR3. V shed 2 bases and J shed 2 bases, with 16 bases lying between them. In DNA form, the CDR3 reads TGTGCCAGCAGCTTAAATTTTGTGACTAGGGCCTACAATGAGCAGTTCTTC. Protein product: CASSLNFVTRAYNEQFF. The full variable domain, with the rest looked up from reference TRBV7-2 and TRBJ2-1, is GAGVSQSPSNKVTEKGKDVELRCDPISGHTALYWYRQSLGQGLEFLIYFQGNSAPDKSGLPSDRFSAERTGGSVSTLTIQRTQQEDSAVYLCASSLNFVTRAYNEQFFGPGTRLTVL.

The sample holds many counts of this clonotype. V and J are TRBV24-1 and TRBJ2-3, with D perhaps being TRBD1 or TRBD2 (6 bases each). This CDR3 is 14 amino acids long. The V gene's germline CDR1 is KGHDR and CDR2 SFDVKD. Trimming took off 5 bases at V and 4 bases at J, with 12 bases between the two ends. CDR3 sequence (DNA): TGTGCCACCAGTGTCGGGGGCTGGGCAGATACGCAGTATTTT. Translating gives CATSVGGWADTQYF.

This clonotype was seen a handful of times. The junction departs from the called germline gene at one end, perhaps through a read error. In nucleotides, the CDR3 is TGTGCCAGTAGTATTGACCAGCCGAGCTCCTATAATTCACCCCTCCACTTC. Amino acid sequence: CASSIDQPSSYNSPLHF. V gene TRBV19 combines with J gene TRBJ2-6, with D unclear. CDR1 is LNHDA, CDR2 SQIVND, per germline (reference sequence). This CDR3 has 17 residues.

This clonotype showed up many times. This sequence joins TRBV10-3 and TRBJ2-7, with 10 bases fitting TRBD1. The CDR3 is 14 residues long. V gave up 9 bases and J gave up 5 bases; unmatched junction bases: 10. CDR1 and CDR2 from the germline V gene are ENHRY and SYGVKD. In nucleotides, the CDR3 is TGTGCCATGGCCCCCGGGACAGGGGCAAACGAGCAGTACTTC. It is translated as CAMAPGTGANEQYF.

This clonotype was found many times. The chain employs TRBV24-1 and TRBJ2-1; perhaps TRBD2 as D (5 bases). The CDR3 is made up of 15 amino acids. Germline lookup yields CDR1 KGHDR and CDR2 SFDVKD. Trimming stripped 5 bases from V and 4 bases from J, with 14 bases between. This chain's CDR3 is CATSAPGTVYNEQFF. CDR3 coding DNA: TGTGCCACCAGTGCCCCGGGAACGGTTTACAATGAGCAGTTCTTC.

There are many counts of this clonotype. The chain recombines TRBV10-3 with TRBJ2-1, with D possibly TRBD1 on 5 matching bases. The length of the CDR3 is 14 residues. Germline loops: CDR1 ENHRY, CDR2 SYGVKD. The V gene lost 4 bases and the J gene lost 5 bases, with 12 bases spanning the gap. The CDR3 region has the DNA TGTGCCATCAGTGCTCAGGGCTTGAACAATGAGCAGTTCTTC. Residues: CAISAQGLNNEQFF.

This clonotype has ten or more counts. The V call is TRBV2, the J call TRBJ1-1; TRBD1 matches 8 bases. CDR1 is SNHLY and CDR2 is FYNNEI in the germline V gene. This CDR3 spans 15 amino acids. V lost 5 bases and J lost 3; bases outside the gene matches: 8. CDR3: CASSRQGLRDTEAFF. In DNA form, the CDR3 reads TGTGCCAGCAGTAGACAGGGGCTGAGAGACACTGAAGCTTTCTTT.

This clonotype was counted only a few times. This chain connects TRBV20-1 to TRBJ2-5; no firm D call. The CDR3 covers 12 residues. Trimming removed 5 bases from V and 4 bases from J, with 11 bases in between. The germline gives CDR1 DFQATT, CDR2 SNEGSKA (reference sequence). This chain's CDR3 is CSAQDARETQYF. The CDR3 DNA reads TGCAGTGCTCAGGACGCGAGAGAGACCCAGTACTTC.

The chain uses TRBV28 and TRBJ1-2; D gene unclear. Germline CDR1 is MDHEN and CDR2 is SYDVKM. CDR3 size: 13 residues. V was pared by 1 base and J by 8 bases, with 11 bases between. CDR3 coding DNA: TGTGCCAGCAGTTTATACAGTCCGGTAGGCTACACCTTC. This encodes CASSLYSPVGYTF.

CDR3 DNA: TGTGCCAGCAGAAAAGGGTACGAGCAGTACTTC. Translating it yields CASRKGYEQYF. The chain joins TRBV27 to TRBJ2-7; D not resolved. The V and J ends lost 6 bases and 4 bases respectively, with 7 bases between them. Germline V CDR1 and CDR2: MNHEY, SMNVEV (reference sequence). The CDR3 spans 11 residues.

The CDR3 sequence is CASSQEGVGYTF. As DNA, the CDR3 is TGTGCCAGCAGCCAAGAAGGCGTTGGCTACACCTTC. V and J are TRBV14 and TRBJ1-2; D uncertain. V lost 0 bases and J 7 bases, leaving 6 bases between the germline ends. Looked up from germline, CDR1 is SGHDN and CDR2 is FVKESK. The CDR3 runs 12 residues.

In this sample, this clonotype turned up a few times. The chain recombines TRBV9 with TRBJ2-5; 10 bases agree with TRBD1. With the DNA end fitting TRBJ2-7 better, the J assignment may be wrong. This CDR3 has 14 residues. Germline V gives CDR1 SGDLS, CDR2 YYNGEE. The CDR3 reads CASSVGDRGGEQYF. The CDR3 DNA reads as TGTGCCAGCAGCGTAGGGGACAGGGGAGGCGAGCAGTACTTC.

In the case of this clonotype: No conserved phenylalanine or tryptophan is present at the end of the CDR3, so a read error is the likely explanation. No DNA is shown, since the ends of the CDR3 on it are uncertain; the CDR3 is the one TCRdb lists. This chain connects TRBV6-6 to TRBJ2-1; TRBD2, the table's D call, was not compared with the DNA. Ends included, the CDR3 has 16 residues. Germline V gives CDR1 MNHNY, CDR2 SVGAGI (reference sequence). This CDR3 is CASSLTRGVSGYTFGS.

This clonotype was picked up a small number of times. The CDR3 coding sequence is TGTGCCAGCAGCTTGGACGGTTACAATGAGCAGTTCTTC. The encoded protein is CASSLDGYNEQFF. J is TRBJ2-5 and V is TRBV7-2; D gene ambiguous. The J call could be wrong; TRBJ2-1 is a better fit for the DNA end. The CDR3 spans 13 residues. The germline V gene encodes CDR1 SGHTA and CDR2 FQGNSA.

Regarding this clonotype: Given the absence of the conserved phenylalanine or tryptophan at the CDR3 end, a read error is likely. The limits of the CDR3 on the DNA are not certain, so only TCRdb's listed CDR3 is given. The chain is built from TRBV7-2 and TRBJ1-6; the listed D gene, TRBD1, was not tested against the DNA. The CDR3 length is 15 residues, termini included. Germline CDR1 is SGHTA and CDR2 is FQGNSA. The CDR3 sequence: CASSLTRGASQYFGA.

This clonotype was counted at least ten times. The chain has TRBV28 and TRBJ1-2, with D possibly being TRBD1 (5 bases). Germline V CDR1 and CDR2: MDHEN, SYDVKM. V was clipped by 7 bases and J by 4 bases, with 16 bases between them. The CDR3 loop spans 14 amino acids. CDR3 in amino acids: CASKASRAGYGYTF. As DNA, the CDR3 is TGTGCCAGCAAGGCAAGCAGGGCGGGCTATGGCTACACCTTC.

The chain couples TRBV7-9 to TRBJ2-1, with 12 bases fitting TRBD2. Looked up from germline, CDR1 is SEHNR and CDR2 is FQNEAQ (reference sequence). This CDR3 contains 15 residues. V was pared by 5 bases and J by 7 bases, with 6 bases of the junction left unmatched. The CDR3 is CASSRTSGESNEQFF. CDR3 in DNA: TGTGCCAGCAGCCGGACTAGCGGGGAGAGTAATGAGCAGTTCTTC.

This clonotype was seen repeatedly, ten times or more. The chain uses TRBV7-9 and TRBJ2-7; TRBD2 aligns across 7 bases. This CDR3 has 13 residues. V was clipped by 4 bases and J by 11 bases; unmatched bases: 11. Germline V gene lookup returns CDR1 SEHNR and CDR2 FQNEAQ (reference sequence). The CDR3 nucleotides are TGTGCCAGCAGCTCTGGGGGGGGGGAGGCAAAGTACTTC. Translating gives CASSSGGGEAKYF.

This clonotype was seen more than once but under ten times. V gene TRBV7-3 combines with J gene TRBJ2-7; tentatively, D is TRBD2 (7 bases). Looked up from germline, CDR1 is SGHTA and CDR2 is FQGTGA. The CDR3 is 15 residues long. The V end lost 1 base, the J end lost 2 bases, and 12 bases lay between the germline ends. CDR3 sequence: CASSLKGGGTYEQYF. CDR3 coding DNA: TGTGCCAGCAGCTTAAAGGGGGGGGGGACCTACGAGCAGTACTTC.

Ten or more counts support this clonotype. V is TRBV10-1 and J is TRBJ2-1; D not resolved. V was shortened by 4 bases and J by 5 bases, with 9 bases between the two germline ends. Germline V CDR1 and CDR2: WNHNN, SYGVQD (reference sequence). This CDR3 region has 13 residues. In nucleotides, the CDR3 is TGCGCCAGCAGTGGTGAGCAGCACAATGAGCAGTTCTTC. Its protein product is CASSGEQHNEQFF.

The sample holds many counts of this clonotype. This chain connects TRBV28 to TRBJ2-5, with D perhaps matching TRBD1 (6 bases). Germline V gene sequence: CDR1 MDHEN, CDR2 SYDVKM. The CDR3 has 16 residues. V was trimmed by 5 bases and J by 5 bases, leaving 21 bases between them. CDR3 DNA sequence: TGTGCCAGCAGTCCGCATACAGGGAAAGATGGGGAGACCCAGTACTTC. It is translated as CASSPHTGKDGETQYF.

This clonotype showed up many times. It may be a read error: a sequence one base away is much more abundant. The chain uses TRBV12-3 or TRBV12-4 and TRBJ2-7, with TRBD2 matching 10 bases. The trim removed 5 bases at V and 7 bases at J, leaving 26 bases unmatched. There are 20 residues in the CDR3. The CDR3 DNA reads TGTGCCAGCAGTCCCCTCCTCTCAAGCGGGAGGGCCAGAACCTACAATGAGCAGTACTTC. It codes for CASSPLLSSGRARTYNEQYF.